This paragraph reports one TCR beta chain. The target antigen is unknown. The CDR3 is 19 residues long. CDR1 and CDR2 (germline): SGHRS, YFSETQ. The J segment lost 6 bases and the V segment lost 4 bases, leaving 20 bases of the junction unmatched. ViraFEST used viral peptide pools to expand antigen-specific CD4+ T cells before sequencing. Upon completion of 10 days in culture, CD4+ T cells were isolated. Absence of prior SARS-CoV-2 infection characterized the vaccine recipients, who showed negative nucleocapsid antibodies. Cultures of about 2 million PBMC per well contained about 10 IU/ml IL-2 plus 10 ug/ml peptides. The sample is drawn from a study of vaccination effects on CD4 cells after COVID-19. Study-wide background: Every participant took two doses of the BNT162b2 or mRNA-1273 vaccine. Findings of the study overall: The study found marked clonal contraction of infection- and vaccine-induced clones late after vaccination.

TCRdb keeps only in-frame clones here, not all; method: immunoSEQ multiplex PCR. In the table there are tens of thousands of clones, 73% of which are singletons. The receptor was derived from a human donor who received a COVID-19 vaccine. V is TRBV5-1 and J is TRBJ2-2; 8 bases line up with TRBD1. The sequencing here drew on CD4+ T cells from PBMCs cultured with SARS-CoV-2 spike peptides, taken before COVID-19 vaccination. Written as DNA, the CDR3 is TGCGCCAGCAGCCCCCCGAGGGACGCGGGCAGGGGGCTATCCGGGGAGCTGTTTTTT. It encodes CASSPPRDAGRGLSGELFF.